This paragraph covers one TCR beta chain sequence. The naive CD8 population came from CD45RO-negative cells selected for CCR7, without terminally differentiated effector memory CD45RA+ cells. TCRdb's table, derived via immunoSEQ multiplex PCR, lists solely in-frame clones and lacks some. The sample lists about 2.1 million clones; about 93% were seen once. The data derive from a study of shared clonotypes between healthy human individuals. The CDR3 has 16 amino acids. Germline V CDR1 and CDR2: MNHNS, SASEGT. Trimming removed 3 bases at V and 2 bases at J, with 14 bases between. This clonotype originated in a man aged 18 to 29 in good health. Some clones in this sample may be carry-over from other donors' samples. V usage is TRBV6-1 and J usage is TRBJ2-1; the D gene is possibly TRBD2 (6 bases). Sequencing was performed on naive CD8+ T cells from PBMCs. Here the CDR3 reads CASSDGSGRTYNEQFF. CDR3 nucleotide sequence: TGTGCCAGCAGTGACGGCAGCGGGCGTACCTACAATGAGCAGTTCTTC.